The source of this T cell receptor beta chain is a study of blood T cell repertoires in COVID-19. About the research overall: PBMCs, B-cell-depleted T cells, or T cells provided the cDNA or gDNA that made up the material.

CDR3 length equals 15 residues. V was pared by 5 bases and J by 9 bases, with 12 bases of the junction left unmatched. CDR1 SGDLS and CDR2 YYNGEE come from the germline V gene. Those who participated ranged in age from about 18 to 89 years and resided in approximately 23 US areas. Participant reports of clinical history set cohort assignment. As originally analysed: Using reference gene primer amplification, nucleated cell counts were estimated. Some clones are missing from TCRdb's copy, which holds only in-frame ones; the method was immunoSEQ multiplex PCR. For V, J and clone size, that table is used; D and trimming come from the DNA. There are about 260,000 clones in the sample; 84% occur only once, and around 4.1% lies in the top ten.

The chain has TRBV9 and TRBJ2-4, with 9 bases that match TRBD2. Material: PBMCs or T cells enriched from blood (not recorded which). The origin of this receptor is a man younger than 40 with acute COVID-19. CDR3 sequence reads: CASSSGSSRSFIQYF. The CDR3 DNA is TGTGCCAGCAGTAGCGGGAGTTCGAGGTCTTTCATTCAGTACTTC.